The source of this T cell receptor beta chain is a study of OX40 agonist ivuxolimab in advanced cancers. In the study overall: Dose-escalation patients suffered from hepatocellular carcinoma, melanoma, renal cell or head and neck cancer. Patients with prior anti-PD-1, anti-PD-L1 or anti-CTLA-4 therapy were eligible; 40% had some.

The data were produced by immunoSEQ multiplex PCR, yet TCRdb's version contains in-frame clones alone and is incomplete. Here the sample spans 36,000 or so clones, 81% being singletons. Trimming removed 1 base at V and 7 bases at J, with 14 bases between. The CDR3 covers 15 residues. From germline, CDR1 is SEHNR and CDR2 FQNEAQ (reference sequence). This sample comprised CD4+ or CD8+ T cells sorted from blood, obtained in a trial of the OX40 agonist ivuxolimab. The clonotype comes from an adult with an advanced solid tumor such as melanoma, head and neck, liver or kidney cancer. This chain joins TRBV7-9 and TRBJ2-1; D remains unclear. The CDR3 sequence is CASSLEGRMGNEQFF. In DNA form, the CDR3 reads TGTGCCAGCAGCTTAGAAGGTAGGATGGGGAATGAGCAGTTCTTC. Using reference TRBV7-9 and TRBJ2-1 for the parts outside the CDR3, the full variable domain is DTGVSQNPRHKITKRGQNVTFRCDPISEHNRLYWYRQTLGQGPEFLTYFQNEAQLEKSRLLSDRFSAERPKGSFSTLEIQRTEQGDSAMYLCASSLEGRMGNEQFFGPGTRLTVL.